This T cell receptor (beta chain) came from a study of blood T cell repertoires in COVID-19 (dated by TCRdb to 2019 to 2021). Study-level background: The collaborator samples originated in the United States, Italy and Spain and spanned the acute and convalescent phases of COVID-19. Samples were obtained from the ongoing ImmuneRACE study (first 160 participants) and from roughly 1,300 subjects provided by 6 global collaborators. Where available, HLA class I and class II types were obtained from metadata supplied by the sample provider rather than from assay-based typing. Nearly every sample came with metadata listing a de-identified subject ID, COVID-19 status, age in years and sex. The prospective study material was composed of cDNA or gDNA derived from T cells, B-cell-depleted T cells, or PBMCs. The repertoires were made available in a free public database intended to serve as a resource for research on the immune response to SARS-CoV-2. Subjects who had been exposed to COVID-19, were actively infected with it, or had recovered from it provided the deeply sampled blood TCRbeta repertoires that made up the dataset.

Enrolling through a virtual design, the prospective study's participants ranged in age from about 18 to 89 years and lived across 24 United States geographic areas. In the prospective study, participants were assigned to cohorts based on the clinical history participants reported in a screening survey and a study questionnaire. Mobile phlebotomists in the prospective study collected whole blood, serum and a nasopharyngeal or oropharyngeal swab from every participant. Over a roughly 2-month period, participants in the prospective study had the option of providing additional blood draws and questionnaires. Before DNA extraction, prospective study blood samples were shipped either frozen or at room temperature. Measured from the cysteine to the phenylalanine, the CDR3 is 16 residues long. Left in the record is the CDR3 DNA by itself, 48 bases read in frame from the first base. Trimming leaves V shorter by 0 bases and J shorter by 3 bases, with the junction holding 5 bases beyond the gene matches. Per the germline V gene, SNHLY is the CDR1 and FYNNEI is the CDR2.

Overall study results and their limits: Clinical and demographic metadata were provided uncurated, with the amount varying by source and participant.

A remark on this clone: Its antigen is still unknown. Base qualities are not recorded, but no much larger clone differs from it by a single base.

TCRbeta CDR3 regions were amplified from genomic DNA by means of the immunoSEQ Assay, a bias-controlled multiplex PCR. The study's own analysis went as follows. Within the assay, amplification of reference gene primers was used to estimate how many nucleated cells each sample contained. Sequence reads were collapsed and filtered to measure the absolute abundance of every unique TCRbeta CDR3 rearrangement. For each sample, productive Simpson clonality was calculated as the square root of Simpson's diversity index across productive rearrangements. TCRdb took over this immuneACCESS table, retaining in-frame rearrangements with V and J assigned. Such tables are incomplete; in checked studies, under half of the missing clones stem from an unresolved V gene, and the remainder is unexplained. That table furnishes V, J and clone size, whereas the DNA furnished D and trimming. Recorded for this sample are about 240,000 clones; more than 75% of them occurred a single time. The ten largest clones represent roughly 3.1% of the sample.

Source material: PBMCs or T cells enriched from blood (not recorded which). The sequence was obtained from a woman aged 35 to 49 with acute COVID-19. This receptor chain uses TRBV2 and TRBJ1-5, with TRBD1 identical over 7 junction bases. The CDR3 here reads CASSEAWTGPNQPQHF. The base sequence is TGTGCCAGCAGTGAAGCGTGGACAGGCCCCAATCAGCCCCAGCATTTT.